The rows below give T cell receptor beta chains drawn from one sample of a study of CD8+CD57+ T cells in acquired aplastic anemia. MiXCR, run by TCRdb on the reads, gives a single entry per CDR3 protein. Of roughly 50,000 distinct CDR3 sequences listed, 55% to 75% were seen once; the top ten hold roughly 34%. What was sequenced was sorted CD4+, CD8+, or CD8+CD57+ T cells (not recorded which) from PBMCs. All receptors come from a human donor in good health, serving as a control. Each CDR3 is given with its conserved first and last residue.

12 TRBJ1-2 TRBV24-1 CATSDLYRSYTF
14 TRBJ2-1 TRBV6-1 CASSELWVGNEQFF
15 TRBJ1-5 TRBV2 CASSGLFDRGQPQHF
15 TRBJ2-5 TRBV25-1 CAISETKGQGKTQYF
13 TRBJ1-6 TRBV19 CASSLGLNSPLHF
16 TRBJ2-5 TRBV19 CDSSTWDRGAQETQYF
13 TRBJ2-5 TRBV29-1 CSVRDREWETQYF
16 TRBJ2-7 TRBV5-1 CASSLNIGTGLGEQYF
15 TRBJ1-1 TRBV2 CASETGAGGDTEAFF
17 TRBJ2-1 TRBV24-1 CATSSRGGALTYNEQFF
12 TRBJ1-2 TRBV6-4 CASSDGGYGYTF
13 TRBJ1-2 TRBV10-3 CAISEDGFYGYTF
12 TRBJ1-1 TRBV29-1 CSVGVRDTEAFF
14 TRBJ2-3 TRBV12-3/TRBV12-4 CASSDRGRTDTQYF
13 TRBJ2-7 TRBV29-1 CSIGFPNSHEQYF
13 TRBJ2-7 TRBV20-1 CSARELQGYEQHF
14 TRBJ1-1 TRBV6-1 CASREVWGNTEAFF
13 TRBJ1-2 TRBV19 CASSKTGAYGYTF
13 TRBJ1-3 TRBV20-1 CSARYQGRDTIYF
14 TRBJ1-2 TRBV6-1 CASTPETGLDGYTF
14 TRBJ1-5 TRBV7-2 CASSHLTANQPQHF
13 TRBJ1-1 TRBV29-1 CSVAGQANTEAFF
13 TRBJ1-1 TRBV7-9 CASSLVGQPEAFF
16 TRBJ2-4 TRBV19 CASSIDLWEPRDIQYF
15 TRBJ1-2 TRBV19 CASASSRGGGGGYTF
11 TRBJ2-1 TRBV20-1 CSATSGNEQFF
14 TRBJ1-1 TRBV20-1 CSARGDGLNTEAFF
14 TRBJ2-2 TRBV29-1 CSAAQGANTGELFF
13 TRBJ1-1 TRBV7-9 CASTTQWNTEALF
15 TRBJ2-7 TRBV5-1 CASSLAGTGDCEQYF
13 TRBJ2-7 TRBV2 CASSSGGLYEQYF
15 TRBJ2-7 TRBV2 CASSQLNRASGEQYF
16 TRBJ1-5 TRBV9 CASSEGGVYSNQPQHF
12 TRBJ2-5 TRBV2 CASRDRGETQYF
14 TRBJ1-1 TRBV20-1 CSASGDRGDTEAFF
13 TRBJ2-5 TRBV7-8 CASNQGGTETQYF
16 TRBJ1-2 TRBV11-1 CASSQSNGTGNYGYTF
15 TRBJ1-2 TRBV24-1 CATSDLRQGVDGYTF